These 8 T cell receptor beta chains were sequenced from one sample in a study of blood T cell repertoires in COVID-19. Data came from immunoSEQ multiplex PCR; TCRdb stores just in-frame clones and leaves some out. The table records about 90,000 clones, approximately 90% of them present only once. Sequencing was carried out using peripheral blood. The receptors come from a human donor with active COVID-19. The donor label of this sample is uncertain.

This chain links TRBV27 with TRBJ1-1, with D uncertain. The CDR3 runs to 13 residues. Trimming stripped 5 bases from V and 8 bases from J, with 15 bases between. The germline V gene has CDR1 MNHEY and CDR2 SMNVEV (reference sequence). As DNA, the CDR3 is TGTGCCAGCAGTGCGGGCGGACGGGCGGAAGCTTTCTTT. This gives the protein CASSAGGRAEAFF.

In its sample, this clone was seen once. The CDR3 sequence: CASSWQGTDTQYF. As DNA, the CDR3 is TGTGCCAGCAGCTGGCAGGGGACAGATACGCAGTATTTT. The chain employs TRBV13 and TRBJ2-3; possibly TRBD1 for D (6 bases). The CDR3 is made up of 13 amino acids. Trimming took 4 bases from V and 3 from J, leaving 8 bases between them. Germline V lookup: CDR1 PRHDT, CDR2 FYEKMQ (reference sequence).

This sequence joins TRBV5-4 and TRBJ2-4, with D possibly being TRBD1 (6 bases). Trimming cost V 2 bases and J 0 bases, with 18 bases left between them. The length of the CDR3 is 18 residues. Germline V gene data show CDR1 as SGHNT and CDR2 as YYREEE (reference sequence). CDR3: CASSLVIGGTLAKNIQYF. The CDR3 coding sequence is TGTGCCAGCAGCTTAGTAATAGGGGGAACACTAGCCAAAAACATTCAGTACTTC. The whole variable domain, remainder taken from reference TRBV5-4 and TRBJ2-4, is ETGVTQSPTHLIKTRGQQVTLRCSSQSGHNTVSWYQQALGQGPQFIFQYYREEENGRGNFPPRFSGLQFPNYSSELNVNALELDDSALYLCASSLVIGGTLAKNIQYFGAGTRLSVL.

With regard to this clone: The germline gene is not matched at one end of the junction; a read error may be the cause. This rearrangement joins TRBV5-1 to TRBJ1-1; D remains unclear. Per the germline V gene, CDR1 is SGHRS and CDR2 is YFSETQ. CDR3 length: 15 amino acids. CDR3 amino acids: CASSYRPSENAEAFF. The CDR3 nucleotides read TGCGCCAGCAGCTACCGTCCATCCGAGAACGCTGAAGCTTTCTTT.

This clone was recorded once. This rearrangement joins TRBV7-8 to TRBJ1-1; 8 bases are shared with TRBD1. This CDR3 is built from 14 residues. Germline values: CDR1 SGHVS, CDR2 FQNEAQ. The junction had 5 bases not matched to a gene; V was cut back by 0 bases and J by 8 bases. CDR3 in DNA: TGTGCCAGCAGCTTAGCCCAGGGGGCACTAGAAGCTTTCTTT. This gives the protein CASSLAQGALEAFF.

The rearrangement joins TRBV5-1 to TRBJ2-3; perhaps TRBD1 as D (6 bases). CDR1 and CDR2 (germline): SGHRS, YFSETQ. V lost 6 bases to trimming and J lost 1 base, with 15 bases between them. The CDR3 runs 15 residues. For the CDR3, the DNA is TGCGCCAGCAAGGGATGGCAGGGGCGCACAGATACGCAGTATTTT. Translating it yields CASKGWQGRTDTQYF. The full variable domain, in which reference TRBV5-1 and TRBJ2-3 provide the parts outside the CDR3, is KAGVTQTPRYLIKTRGQQVTLSCSPISGHRSVSWYQQTPGQGLQFLFEYFSETQRNKGNFPGRFSGRQFSNSRSEMNVSTLELGDSALYLCASKGWQGRTDTQYFGPGTRLTVL.

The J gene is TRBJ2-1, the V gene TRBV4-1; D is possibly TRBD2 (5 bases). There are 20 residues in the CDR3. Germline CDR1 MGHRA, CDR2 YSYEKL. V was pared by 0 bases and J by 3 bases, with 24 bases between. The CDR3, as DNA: TGCGCCAGCAGCCAAGATGTCCGGACTTTTTATGATGGGCTCTACAATGAGCAGTTCTTC. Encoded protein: CASSQDVRTFYDGLYNEQFF.

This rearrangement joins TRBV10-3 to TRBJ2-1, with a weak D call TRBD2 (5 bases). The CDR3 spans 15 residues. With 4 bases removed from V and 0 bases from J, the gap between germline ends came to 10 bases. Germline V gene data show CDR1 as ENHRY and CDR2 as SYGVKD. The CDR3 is CAISGGGNSYNEQFF. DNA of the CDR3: TGTGCCATCAGTGGAGGAGGTAACTCCTACAATGAGCAGTTCTTC.